Each of the 12 T cell receptor beta chains below was sequenced from the same sample in a study of long-term antiretroviral therapy in people with HIV. Running of the v3.0 immunoSEQ assay took place at survey level. TCRdb keeps only in-frame clones here, not all; method: immunoSEQ multiplex PCR. The sample lists fewer than 20,000 clones; 70% to 90% were seen once. This specimen was unsorted PBMCs, taken 6.9 years after starting antiretroviral therapy. These receptor sequences come from a man aged 45 to 65 with HIV.

This sequence joins TRBV5-1 and TRBJ1-1; D is ambiguous. V was shortened by 2 bases and J by 7 bases, with 12 bases between the two germline ends. The CDR3 length is 13 residues. Looked up from germline, CDR1 is SGHRS and CDR2 is YFSETQ. The CDR3 loop reads CASSFFKGGEAFF. In nucleotides, the CDR3 is TGCGCCAGCAGCTTCTTTAAGGGTGGTGAAGCTTTCTTT.

The chain employs TRBV7-2 and TRBJ2-3, with D possibly matching TRBD2 (5 bases). Per the germline V gene, CDR1 is SGHTA and CDR2 is FQGNSA. Trimming pared 1 base from V and 5 bases from J, leaving 13 bases between. This CDR3 is 15 amino acids long. The CDR3 protein is CASSLVVGAVDTQYF. In DNA, the CDR3 is TGTGCCAGCAGCTTAGTGGTGGGAGCGGTAGATACGCAGTATTTT.

The rearrangement links TRBV19 to TRBJ1-5; D may be TRBD1 (5 bases). With 5 bases removed from V and 0 bases from J, the gap between germline ends came to 17 bases. From germline, CDR1 is LNHDA and CDR2 SQIVND (reference sequence). The CDR3 length is 17 residues. CDR3 coding DNA: TGTGCCAGTAGTTTACATCCCGGGACCGGTAGCAATCAGCCCCAGCATTTT. It yields the protein CASSLHPGTGSNQPQHF. Full variable domain (remainder filled in from reference TRBV19 and TRBJ1-5): DGGITQSPKYLFRKEGQNVTLSCEQNLNHDAMYWYRQDPGQGLRLIYYSQIVNDFQKGDIAEGYSVSREKKESFPLTVTSAQKNPTAFYLCASSLHPGTGSNQPQHFGDGTRLSIL.

This chain links TRBV7-3 with TRBJ2-7; 7 bases agree with TRBD2. Germline CDR1 SGHTA, CDR2 FQGTGA. V dropped 0 bases and J dropped 0; count of bases not matched to a gene: 14. This CDR3 region has 19 residues. As DNA, the CDR3 is TGTGCCAGCAGCTTAACGTCCCCGTCAGCGGGGTATCCCTCCTACGAGCAGTACTTC. Protein sequence: CASSLTSPSAGYPSYEQYF. The full variable domain, with the rest looked up from reference TRBV7-3 and TRBJ2-7, is GAGVSQTPSNKVTEKGKYVELRCDPISGHTALYWYRQSLGQGPEFLIYFQGTGAADDSGLPNDRFFAVRPEGSVSTLKIQRTERGDSAVYLCASSLTSPSAGYPSYEQYFGPGTRLTVT.

V gene TRBV7-3 combines with J gene TRBJ2-5, with 9 bases that match TRBD2. V was pared by 5 bases and J by 5 bases, with 6 bases of the junction left unmatched. Germline loops: CDR1 SGHTA, CDR2 FQGTGA. The CDR3 is made up of 14 amino acids. DNA of the CDR3: TGTGCCAGCAGCATTAGCGGGAGCGGGGAGACCCAGTACTTC. It encodes CASSISGSGETQYF.

The chain couples TRBV7-2 to TRBJ2-5; 9 bases line up with TRBD2. Germline CDR1 SGHTA, CDR2 FQGNSA. V trimming: 6 bases; J trimming: 5 bases; junction bases outside the gene matches: 7. The CDR3 length is 14 residues. The chain's CDR3 is CASRAGTSIETQYF. The CDR3, as DNA: TGTGCCAGCAGAGCCGGGACTAGCATCGAGACCCAGTACTTC.

The chain combines TRBV6-1 with TRBJ2-7; D assignment may be TRBD1 or TRBD2 (6 bases each). This CDR3 contains 13 residues. V shed 6 bases and J shed 4 bases, with 13 bases lying between them. From germline, CDR1 is MNHNS and CDR2 SASEGT. The CDR3 region is CASRGGPGYEQYF. The CDR3 DNA is TGTGCCAGCAGGGGGGGCCCAGGATACGAGCAGTACTTC.

The rearrangement links TRBV18 to TRBJ1-1; no definite D call. In germline, CDR1 is KGHSH, CDR2 LQKENI. V dropped 2 bases and J dropped 4 bases, with 14 bases sitting between them. The CDR3 consists of 15 residues. The CDR3 reads CASSPRREMGTEAFF. In DNA form, the CDR3 reads TGTGCCAGCTCACCAAGGAGGGAAATGGGCACTGAAGCTTTCTTT. The full variable domain, in which reference TRBV18 and TRBJ1-1 provide the parts outside the CDR3, is NAGVMQNPRHLVRRRGQEARLRCSPMKGHSHVYWYRQLPEEGLKFMVYLQKENIIDESGMPKERFSAEFPKEGPSILRIQQVVRGDSAAYFCASSPRREMGTEAFFGQGTRLTVV.

In this sample, this clone turned up once. The chain couples TRBV5-4 to TRBJ2-1, with D perhaps TRBD2 (6 bases). Trimming took off 0 bases at V and 10 bases at J, with 17 bases between the two ends. The germline CDR1 and CDR2 sequences are SGHNT and YYREEE (reference sequence). This CDR3 comprises 15 residues. CDR3 coding DNA: TGTGCCAGCAGCTTGGCGGGCAGAACAACTAGCGAGCAGTTCTTC. Translated, it gives CASSLAGRTTSEQFF.

The V call is TRBV4-1, the J call TRBJ2-7, with 8 bases aligning to TRBD2. Germline V gene sequence: CDR1 MGHRA, CDR2 YSYEKL. The V and J ends lost 0 bases and 1 base, in that order; junction bases with no gene match: 11. The CDR3 has 18 amino acids. DNA of the CDR3: TGCGCCAGCAGCCAAGAAATGGTAGCGGGACTCACTTCCTACGAGCAGTACTTC. Protein sequence: CASSQEMVAGLTSYEQYF.

The chain is built from TRBV7-3 and TRBJ2-2; TRBD2 agrees at 9 bases. CDR3 length: 16 amino acids. J was trimmed by 4 bases and V by 1 base; bases with no gene match: 4. Germline V gene lookup returns CDR1 SGHTA and CDR2 FQGTGA. The CDR3, as DNA: TGTGCCAGCAGCTTAAATGCGGGAGGGAGCACCGGGGAGCTGTTTTTT. Translated, it gives CASSLNAGGSTGELFF.

The rearrangement links TRBV27 to TRBJ2-1, with 8 bases aligning to TRBD2. Unmatched junction bases numbered 17, after V lost 4 bases and J lost 6 bases. Germline V gene lookup returns CDR1 MNHEY and CDR2 SMNVEV (reference sequence). CDR3 length equals 18 residues. CDR3 in DNA: TGTGCCAGCAGTTACCCCGGGGGGGGCGGGAGTGTAATCAATGAGCAGTTCTTC. It is translated as CASSYPGGGGSVINEQFF.